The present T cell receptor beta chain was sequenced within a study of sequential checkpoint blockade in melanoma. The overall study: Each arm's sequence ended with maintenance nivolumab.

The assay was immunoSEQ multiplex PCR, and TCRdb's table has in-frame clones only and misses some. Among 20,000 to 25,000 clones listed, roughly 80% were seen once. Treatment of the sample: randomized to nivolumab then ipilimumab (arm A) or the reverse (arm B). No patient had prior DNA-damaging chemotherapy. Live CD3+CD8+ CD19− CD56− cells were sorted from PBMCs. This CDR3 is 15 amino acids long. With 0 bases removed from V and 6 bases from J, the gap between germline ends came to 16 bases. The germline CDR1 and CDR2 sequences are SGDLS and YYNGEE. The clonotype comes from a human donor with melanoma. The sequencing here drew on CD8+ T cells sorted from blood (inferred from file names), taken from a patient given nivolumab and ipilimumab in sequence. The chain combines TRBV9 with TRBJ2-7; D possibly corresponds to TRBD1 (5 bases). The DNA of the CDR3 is TGTGCCAGCAGCGTAGATCCTCGGACATCCATCGAGCAGTACTTC. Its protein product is CASSVDPRTSIEQYF.